Included here is one T cell receptor beta chain sequence, with context. In the authors' methods: By means of reference gene primer amplification, nucleated cell counts were estimated. Sequenced by immunoSEQ multiplex PCR; TCRdb stores in-frame clones only, minus some. The V and J calls and clone size come from that table; D and trimming were worked out from the DNA. The sample shows approximately 140,000 clones, around 89% of them seen only once. The CDR3 covers 16 residues. V lost 0 bases, J lost 0 bases, and 11 bases lay in between. Germline CDR1 SGHKS, CDR2 YYEKEE (reference sequence). The entry originates in a study of blood T cell repertoires in COVID-19. Overall study context: Samples representing acute and convalescent COVID-19 were sourced from the United States, Italy and Spain. The cDNA or gDNA used as material had been derived from T cells, B-cell-depleted T cells, or PBMCs.

The sequence came from a man aged 65-85 years with active COVID-19. This chain connects TRBV5-5 to TRBJ2-3; D is ambiguous. The sample taken for sequencing was peripheral blood. CDR3 DNA: TGTGCCAGCAGCTTGGCCGGTCAAGCTAGCACAGATACGCAGTATTTT. This translates into CASSLAGQASTDTQYF.